Below, 30 T cell receptor beta chains from the same sample are listed, as sequenced in a study of T-cell memory formation after mild COVID-19. TCRdb fed the 5' RACE reads into MiXCR, producing one record per CDR3 protein. The sample records about 620,000 distinct CDR3 sequences, roughly 17% being singletons. The sample consisted of PBMCs or a T cell subset sorted from them (not recorded which). The receptors here all came from an adult woman who had mild COVID-19 (a few samples of this study predate the infection). Cell type and time point are not known.

This clonotype was counted many times. CDR3 sequence: CASSLVGNSYEQYF. The CDR3 bases are TGTGCCAGCAGCTTAGTGGGGAACTCCTACGAGCAGTACTTC. The V gene is TRBV7-2, the J gene TRBJ2-7; D remains ambiguous. The length of the CDR3 is 14 residues. CDR1 is SGHTA, CDR2 FQGNSA, per germline. V lost 1 base and J 0 bases, leaving 7 bases between the germline ends.

This clonotype was seen repeatedly, ten times or more. The chain has TRBV5-1 and TRBJ2-1, with D maybe TRBD2 (5 bases). This CDR3 spans 13 amino acids. Germline loops: CDR1 SGHRS, CDR2 YFSETQ. Trimming took 6 bases from V and 4 from J, leaving 11 bases between them. This CDR3 reads CASTLGAYNEQFF. In DNA form, the CDR3 reads TGCGCCAGCACTCTGGGAGCATACAATGAGCAGTTCTTC.

This clonotype occurred a few times. The chain has TRBV9 and TRBJ2-5, with a possible D match to TRBD1 (5 bases). V was shortened by 2 bases and J by 3 bases, with 11 bases between the two germline ends. The CDR3 sequence is 14 residues long. Germline V lookup: CDR1 SGDLS, CDR2 YYNGEE. The DNA for the CDR3 is TGTGCCAGCAGCGTGCACCCGACAGAAGAGACCCAGTACTTC. Its protein product is CASSVHPTEETQYF.

The genes are TRBV3-1 and TRBJ2-7, with 9 positions matching TRBD1. After removal of 0 bases from V and 2 bases from J, the junction contained 8 bases not matched to a gene. The CDR3 length is 17 residues. The germline V gene has CDR1 LGHDT and CDR2 YNNKEL (reference sequence). The CDR3 nucleotides read TGTGCCAGCAGCCAAGATCCCCGCGACAGGGGGACCTACGAGCAGTACTTC. Its protein is CASSQDPRDRGTYEQYF.

This clonotype was seen only a few times. The V call is TRBV3-1, the J call TRBJ2-4; maybe TRBD1 (6 bases). The CDR3 runs to 14 residues. Trimming removed 3 bases from V and 4 bases from J, with 10 bases in between. Per the germline V gene, CDR1 is LGHDT and CDR2 is YNNKEL (reference sequence). The CDR3 bases are TGTGCCAGCAGCCAGGGACATTCTAAAAACATTCAGTACTTC. Translation gives CASSQGHSKNIQYF. Together with reference TRBV3-1 and TRBJ2-4, the CDR3 gives the full variable domain: DTAVSQTPKYLVTQMGNDKSIKCEQNLGHDTMYWYKQDSKKFLKIMFSYNNKELIINETVPNRFSPKSPDKAHLNLHINSLELGDSAVYFCASSQGHSKNIQYFGAGTRLSVL.

This chain uses TRBV6-5 with TRBJ2-2; 8 nucleotides line up with TRBD1. The CDR3 spans 17 residues. CDR1 and CDR2 (germline): MNHEY, SVGAGI. J gave up 5 bases and V 2 bases, and 10 bases lay outside the gene matches. CDR3 nucleotides: TGTGCCAGCAGTTACGGGTCAGGGGGCGAGGGAACCGGGGAGCTGTTTTTT. It codes for CASSYGSGGEGTGELFF.

The chain recombines TRBV5-1 with TRBJ2-7; TRBD2 aligns across 10 bases. The CDR3 is 15 amino acids. V was clipped by 4 bases and J by 2 bases; unmatched bases: 6. CDR1 is SGHRS and CDR2 is YFSETQ in the germline V gene. CDR3: CASSPGTSDPYEQYF. CDR3 DNA: TGCGCCAGCAGCCCCGGGACTAGCGATCCCTACGAGCAGTACTTC. The variable domain in full, completed from reference TRBV5-1 and TRBJ2-7, reads KAGVTQTPRYLIKTRGQQVTLSCSPISGHRSVSWYQQTPGQGLQFLFEYFSETQRNKGNFPGRFSGRQFSNSRSEMNVSTLELGDSALYLCASSPGTSDPYEQYFGPGTRLTVT.

This clonotype appeared a few times. The chain uses TRBV4-3 and TRBJ1-4, with D possibly TRBD1 on 5 matching bases. Trimming took 0 bases from V and 6 from J, leaving 11 bases between them. Germline V gene sequence: CDR1 LGHNA, CDR2 YSLEER. CDR3 length equals 15 residues. CDR3 sequence (DNA): TGCGCCAGCAGCCAAGATAGACGGGGGGATGAAAAACTGTTTTTT. It codes for CASSQDRRGDEKLFF.

The genes are TRBV7-2 and TRBJ2-7, with D unresolved. CDR3 length: 12 residues. Trimming cost V 5 bases and J 0 bases, with 5 bases left between them. Germline V CDR1 and CDR2: SGHTA, FQGNSA. The CDR3 DNA sequence: TGTGCCAGCAGCGCCACCTCCTACGAGCAGTACTTC. Protein product: CASSATSYEQYF.

This clonotype was seen a handful of times. The chain employs TRBV7-9 and TRBJ1-2; TRBD1 is a possible D gene (6 bases). The V gene's germline CDR1 is SEHNR and CDR2 FQNEAQ (reference sequence). V dropped 0 bases and J dropped 6 bases, with 14 bases sitting between them. The CDR3 length is 15 residues. CDR3 in DNA: TGTGCCAGCAGCTTAGCGCAGAGGGAGGGGGATGGCTACACCTTC. This sequence encodes CASSLAQREGDGYTF.

V usage is TRBV30 and J usage is TRBJ2-1; D perhaps matches TRBD1 (5 bases). CDR1 and CDR2 from the germline V gene are GTSNPN and SVGIG (reference sequence). The ends were cut back, 4 bases at V and 4 bases at J, with 11 bases in the middle. This CDR3 is 13 amino acids long. As DNA, the CDR3 is TGTGCCTGGAAGCAGGGTTTTTACAATGAGCAGTTCTTC. Its translation is CAWKQGFYNEQFF.

This clonotype was counted ten times or more. The V gene is TRBV7-2, the J gene TRBJ2-7; 7 positions match TRBD2. The V gene end was trimmed by 3 bases and the J gene end by 2 bases; junction bases not matched to a gene: 4. The CDR3 is made up of 14 amino acids. Germline CDR1 is SGHTA and CDR2 is FQGNSA. CDR3 bases: TGTGCCAGCAGCTTTGGGGAGGGCGCCTACGAGCAGTACTTC. Residues: CASSFGEGAYEQYF.

The genes are TRBV29-1 and TRBJ2-1; TRBD2 matches 8 bases. The trim removed 3 bases at V and 0 bases at J, leaving 4 bases unmatched. The CDR3 sequence is 15 residues long. Germline V gene data show CDR1 as SQVTM and CDR2 as ANQGSEA. The CDR3 DNA follows: TGCAGCGTTGAGGTAGCGGGACGCTCCTACAATGAGCAGTTCTTC. Protein sequence: CSVEVAGRSYNEQFF.

The rearrangement links TRBV5-1 to TRBJ1-2; D gene unclear. The CDR3 is made up of 17 amino acids. Germline V gene data show CDR1 as SGHRS and CDR2 as YFSETQ. Trimming pared 3 bases from V and 4 bases from J, leaving 22 bases between. The DNA for the CDR3 is TGCGCCAGCAGCTCGATCGATCCCCTCATGCCCCCCTATGGCTACACCTTC. As protein: CASSSIDPLMPPYGYTF.

CDR3 sequence (DNA): TGTGCCAGCAGTCCCTTGGGCGGTCTTAACTACAATGAGCAGTTCTTC. It encodes CASSPLGGLNYNEQFF. The chain recombines TRBV12-3 or TRBV12-4 with TRBJ2-1; D unresolved. V lost 5 bases to trimming and J lost 3 bases, with 17 bases between them. The length of the CDR3 is 16 residues.

The rearrangement links TRBV29-1 to TRBJ1-2, with 7 nucleotides matching TRBD1. The CDR3 loop spans 12 amino acids. CDR1 and CDR2 from the germline V gene are SQVTM and ANQGSEA. With V trimmed by 4 bases and J by 14 bases, 13 bases remained unmatched. The CDR3 coding sequence is TGCAGCGTTGGAGAGAACACCGGGACAGCTACCTTC. It yields the protein CSVGENTGTATF.

In its sample, this clonotype was seen a few times. The rearrangement uses TRBV2 and TRBJ2-5, with TRBD1 identical over 10 bases. Germline CDR1 reads SNHLY; CDR2 reads FYNNEI. The V gene end was trimmed by 7 bases and the J gene end by 4 bases; junction bases not matched to a gene: 3. The CDR3 consists of 13 residues. CDR3 region: CASKTGGGETQYF. CDR3 in DNA: TGTGCCAGCAAGACAGGGGGCGGAGAGACCCAGTACTTC.

The chain uses TRBV5-1 and TRBJ1-1, with D unclear. Trimming took 0 bases from V and 1 from J, leaving 10 bases between them. Germline lookup yields CDR1 SGHRS and CDR2 YFSETQ. The CDR3 totals 15 residues. The CDR3 nucleotides are TGCGCCAGCAGCTTGGACGTGGATTGGAACACTGAAGCTTTCTTT. This sequence encodes CASSLDVDWNTEAFF.

The rearrangement uses TRBV4-2 and TRBJ2-2; D ambiguous. The V end was cut by 4 bases, the J end by 7 bases, with 7 bases between. Germline V gene sequence: CDR1 LGHNA, CDR2 YNFKEQ. There are 12 residues in the CDR3. CDR3: CASSLHDGELFF. The DNA of the CDR3 is TGTGCCAGCAGCCTACACGACGGGGAGCTGTTTTTT.

A few counts support this clonotype. The CDR3 sequence: CATSKQGNTEAFF. DNA for the CDR3: TGTGCCACCAGTAAACAGGGGAACACTGAAGCTTTCTTT. The V gene is TRBV24-1, the J gene TRBJ1-1; D is perhaps TRBD1 (6 bases). Germline V gene sequence: CDR1 KGHDR, CDR2 SFDVKD. The CDR3 length is 13 residues. The germline V and J ends were trimmed by 6 bases and 1 base, with 8 bases remaining between them.

In its sample, this clonotype was seen many times. The J gene is TRBJ2-2, the V gene TRBV3-1; 9 bases fit TRBD1. The CDR3 has 17 amino acids. Trimming removed 5 bases from V and 4 bases from J; junction bases left unmatched: 11. Germline CDR1 reads LGHDT; CDR2 reads YNNKEL (reference sequence). This CDR3 reads CASSLRTGGSGTGELFF. Written as DNA, the CDR3 is TGTGCCAGCAGCTTGCGTACAGGGGGCTCGGGCACCGGGGAGCTGTTTTTT.

This clonotype was counted many times. One end of the junction does not line up with germline, which may come from a read error. The chain uses TRBV5-1 and TRBJ2-7; 7 positions match TRBD1. Germline values: CDR1 SGHRS, CDR2 YFSETQ. The CDR3 loop spans 13 amino acids. The CDR3 region has the DNA TGTGCCAGCAGCTTAACAGGGGACTACGAGCAGTACTTC. Translating it yields CASSLTGDYEQYF.

V and J are TRBV5-1 and TRBJ1-1; 7 nucleotides align to TRBD1. Germline V gene lookup returns CDR1 SGHRS and CDR2 YFSETQ. This CDR3 has 15 residues. The V segment lost 6 bases and the J segment 0 bases; nucleotides outside the gene matches: 8. The CDR3 loop reads CASTQGGLMNTEAFF. DNA of the CDR3: TGCGCCAGCACCCAGGGGGGATTGATGAACACTGAAGCTTTCTTT.

The rearrangement uses TRBV6-5 and TRBJ2-3; 7 bases fit TRBD1. The CDR3 spans 15 residues. Germline CDR1 is MNHEY and CDR2 is SVGAGI. The V segment lost 3 bases and the J segment 6 bases; nucleotides outside the gene matches: 9. CDR3 sequence reads: CASSYYRGPVDTQYF. As DNA, the CDR3 is TGTGCCAGCAGTTATTACAGGGGTCCTGTGGATACGCAGTATTTT.

J is TRBJ1-5 and V is TRBV15; D unresolved. This CDR3 region has 19 residues. V was cut by 5 bases and J by 1 base, with 24 bases left in between. Germline-derived CDR1 and CDR2 are LNHNV and YYDKDF (reference sequence). The CDR3 spells CATSEGSAASAVSNQPQHF. CDR3 bases: TGTGCCACCAGCGAAGGATCCGCAGCCTCGGCGGTAAGCAATCAGCCCCAGCATTTT.

The genes are TRBV15 and TRBJ2-1; D is uncertain. V was cut by 0 bases and J by 6 bases, with 6 bases left in between. Germline lookup yields CDR1 LNHNV and CDR2 YYDKDF (reference sequence). CDR3 size: 13 residues. The CDR3 DNA sequence: TGTGCCACCAGCAGAGATCTGGTCAATGAGCAGTTCTTC. This sequence encodes CATSRDLVNEQFF.

This chain uses TRBV5-4 with TRBJ1-2; D may be TRBD1 (5 bases). The germline gives CDR1 SGHNT, CDR2 YYREEE (reference sequence). CDR3 length: 14 residues. The V end was cut by 4 bases, the J end by 7 bases, with 17 bases between. This chain's CDR3 is CASSLGAGVGGYTF. DNA of the CDR3: TGTGCCAGCAGCCTCGGGGCGGGCGTTGGTGGCTACACCTTC.

The chain recombines TRBV5-5 with TRBJ2-3; D ambiguous. This CDR3 spans 14 amino acids. Looked up from germline, CDR1 is SGHKS and CDR2 is YYEKEE (reference sequence). The V gene lost 2 bases and the J gene lost 4 bases, with 11 bases spanning the gap. CDR3 DNA: TGTGCCAGCAGCTTCGGACCGAGCGCAGATACGCAGTATTTT. This codes for CASSFGPSADTQYF.

This clonotype was counted at least ten times. This chain uses TRBV5-8 with TRBJ2-1; 13 nucleotides match TRBD2. The CDR3 loop spans 19 amino acids. Losses at the gene ends were 1 base for V and 0 bases for J; bases not matched to a gene: 7. Germline CDR1 and CDR2: SGHTS and YDEGEE. The CDR3 nucleotides are TGTGCCAGCAGCTTGCGTACTAGCGGGGGGGCCTTCTCCTACAATGAGCAGTTCTTC. Its protein product is CASSLRTSGGAFSYNEQFF.

V gene TRBV12-3 or TRBV12-4 combines with J gene TRBJ1-2; TRBD1 aligns across 9 bases. V was pared by 2 bases and J by 6 bases, with 4 bases of the junction left unmatched. CDR3 length: 14 residues. CDR3 loop: CASSLLRDRDGYTF. CDR3 nucleotide sequence: TGTGCCAGCAGTTTACTCCGGGACAGGGATGGCTACACCTTC.